These T cell receptor beta chains were read from a single sample in a study of cytomegalovirus exposure and HLA in healthy donors. Data came from immunoSEQ multiplex PCR; TCRdb stores just in-frame clones and leaves some out. The sample has more than 150,000 clones; over 75% are singletons. The sample consisted of PBMCs. The source is a woman aged 50 to 60 in good health and CMV-seropositive. Both conserved end residues are part of each CDR3. A D gene is named only where the DNA matches it firmly. Only some rows state a clone size, as once, few, many or a class for expanded clones.

>TRBV19|TRBJ1-5|.|.
TGTGCCAGTAGTAAGATGGACTTACCTAATCAGCCCCAGCATTTT
CASSKMDLPNQPQHF
>TRBV19|TRBJ1-1|medium-sized|.
TGTGCCAGTAGTCCTTTTTCGTCGAACACTGAAGCTTTCTTT
CASSPFSSNTEAFF
>TRBV6-1|TRBJ1-1|.|TRBD1
TGTGCCAGCACGGAACCCGGGACAGGGTACTCTGAAGCTTTCTTT
CASTEPGTGYSEAFF
>TRBV7-2|TRBJ1-6|.|.
TGTGCCAGCAGCTTAGCGCGGGAGGGGGGTTCACCCCTCCACTTT
CASSLAREGGSPLHF
>TRBV28|TRBJ1-5|.|.
TGTGCCAGCAGCATGACAGGTTATCAGCCCCAGCATTTT
CASSMTGYQPQHF
>TRBV6-1|TRBJ2-3|.|.
TGTGCCAGCAGTGGCACTAGAGGCACAGATACGCAGTATTTT
CASSGTRGTDTQYF
>TRBV29-1|TRBJ2-3|once|.
TGCAGCGTAGACGGACCAGGAGGGACAGATACGCAGTATTTT
CSVDGPGGTDTQYF
>TRBV19|TRBJ1-5|.|TRBD1
TGTGCCAGTAGTACCTCGGGACAGGGCTTGGGCAATCAGCCCCAGCATTTT
CASSTSGQGLGNQPQHF
>TRBV5-4|TRBJ1-1|.|TRBD1
TGTGCCAGCAGCTTGGTCATGCGGGACAGGACGAACACTGAAGCTTTCTTT
CASSLVMRDRTNTEAFF
>TRBV29-1|TRBJ1-2|.|TRBD1
TGCAGCGTTGAACCAGTTTCTCTGACAGGGACCCACAGGAATGGCTACACCTTC
CSVEPVSLTGTHRNGYTF
>TRBV29-1|TRBJ2-3|.|.
TGCAGCGTAACCTCACTAGGCCTAGTGCAGTATTTT
CSVTSLGLVQYF
>TRBV7-9|TRBJ1-5|.|.
TGTGCCAGCAGCCTACTGCCCAATCAGCCCCAGCATTTT
CASSLLPNQPQHF
>TRBV7-2|TRBJ2-3|.|TRBD2
TGTGCCAGCAGCTTCTGTCTAGCGGAACCAGATACGCAGTATTTT
CASSFCLAEPDTQYF
>TRBV7-9|TRBJ2-2|few|.
TGTGCCAGCAGCTTACCCCAGGCTAACACCGGGGAGCTGTTTTTT
CASSLPQANTGELFF
>TRBV7-2|TRBJ2-1|.|.
TGTGCCAGCAGCTTAGCGGCCAATGAGCAGTTCTTC
CASSLAANEQFF
>TRBV4-2|TRBJ2-1|.|TRBD2
TGTGCCAGCAGCCAAGATCGGGGGGGCGTCTACAATGAGCAGTTCTTC
CASSQDRGGVYNEQFF
>TRBV28|TRBJ2-7|.|.
TGTGCCAGCAGTTTGTGGGGGGTGAACTACGAGCAGTACTTC
CASSLWGVNYEQYF
>TRBV7-9|TRBJ1-1|.|.
TGTGCCAGCAGCTCACACCGGACAGCCGTGAACACTGAAGCTTTCTTT
CASSSHRTAVNTEAFF
>TRBV7-2|TRBJ2-1|.|TRBD1
TGTGCCAGCAGCCGGACAGGGAGTCTCTACAATGAGCAGTTCTTC
CASSRTGSLYNEQFF
>TRBV11-2|TRBJ1-1|.|TRBD1
TGTGCCAGCAGCTTAACCGACAGGGTCGCCACTGAAGCTTTCTTT
CASSLTDRVATEAFF
>TRBV28|TRBJ1-1|once|.
TGTGCCAGCAGTTTACCCTTAACAGGGATCACTGAAGCTTTCTTT
CASSLPLTGITEAFF
>TRBV9|TRBJ2-7|.|TRBD2
TGTGCCAGCAGCGCAGGGGGACTAGCGGGGGTCTACGAGCAGTACTTC
CASSAGGLAGVYEQYF
>TRBV7-8|TRBJ1-1|.|.
TGTGCCAGCAGGTCGAATAATTACACCGCCATTGAAGCTTTCTTT
CASRSNNYTAIEAFF
>TRBV30|TRBJ1-2|.|.
TGTGCCTGGAGTTCGACGACCCTAGCCCGATATGGCTACACCTTC
CAWSSTTLARYGYTF
>TRBV19|TRBJ2-2|.|.
TGTGCCGGTCGGGCAGGGTCCGCGAACACCGGGGAGCTGTTTTTT
CAGRAGSANTGELFF
>TRBV7-2|TRBJ2-1|.|.
TGTGCCAGCAGCTTACTGGGGGCATACAATGAGCAGTTCTTC
CASSLLGAYNEQFF
>TRBV6-1|TRBJ2-7|.|.
TGTGCCAGCAGTGTTGGCAGGGGGGCCTACGAGCAGTACTTC
CASSVGRGAYEQYF
>TRBV10-3|TRBJ2-1|.|.
TGTGCCATCAGTGCCGCCGGCGGAGGGGGGGTAAGCTCCTACAATGAGCAGTTCTTC
CAISAAGGGGVSSYNEQFF
>TRBV19|TRBJ2-7|.|.
TGTGCCAGTAGTATGGAGGCGGACTACGAGCAGTACTTC
CASSMEADYEQYF
>TRBV6-5|TRBJ1-2|.|TRBD1
TGTGCCACTGCGACAGGGGGCGATTTTTATGGCTACACCTTC
CATATGGDFYGYTF
>TRBV7-2|TRBJ1-2|.|TRBD1
TGTGCCAGCAGTACGGGACAGGGGGATGGCTACACCTTC
CASSTGQGDGYTF
>TRBV15|TRBJ1-2|.|.
TGTGCCACCAGCAGAGATATTTGGGGTGCGGACTACTATGGCTACACCTTC
CATSRDIWGADYYGYTF
>TRBV6-5|TRBJ1-2|once|.
TGTGCCAGCAGTTACTCCCTCTATGGCTACACCTTC
CASSYSLYGYTF
>TRBV27|TRBJ2-1|.|TRBD2
TGTGCCAGCAGTCCCCCTCCCGGACTAGCGGGTACGGATGAGCAGTTCTTC
CASSPPPGLAGTDEQFF
>TRBV5-1|TRBJ2-7|.|TRBD2
TGCGCCAGCAACCCGCGGGCGGGGGGGCCGCCCGCCGAGCAGTACTTC
CASNPRAGGPPAEQYF
>TRBV7-9|TRBJ1-5|.|TRBD1
TGTGCCAGCAGCGTATGGACAGGGAAAGATCAGCCCCAGCATTTT
CASSVWTGKDQPQHF
>TRBV5-1|TRBJ2-7|.|.
TGCGCCAGCGGAGTAACGTCTTCCTACGAGCAGTACTTC
CASGVTSSYEQYF
>TRBV28|TRBJ2-1|.|TRBD2
TGTGCCAGCACTACTCCGGGGGGCTACAATGAGCAGTTCTTC
CASTTPGGYNEQFF
>TRBV6-1|TRBJ1-5|once|.
TGTGCCAGCAATAGACTGAGCAATCAGCCCCAGCATTTT
CASNRLSNQPQHF
>TRBV18|TRBJ2-7|.|.
TGTGCCAGCTCACCCTTCACAGGGTGGGCCTACTACGAGCAGTACTTC
CASSPFTGWAYYEQYF
>TRBV6-6|TRBJ2-7|few|TRBD1
TGTGCCAGCAGTTACACCTCCAGGGGGTTCGCCCACGAGCAGTACTTC
CASSYTSRGFAHEQYF
>TRBV27|TRBJ2-1|.|TRBD2
TGTGCCAGCAGTTTCGGGGGGAATGAGCAGTTCTTC
CASSFGGNEQFF
>TRBV2|TRBJ2-2|.|TRBD2
TGTGCCAGCAGGCCCCCGGGACTAGAGTACGCCGGGGAGCTGTTTTTT
CASRPPGLEYAGELFF
>TRBV7-9|TRBJ2-7|.|.
TGTGCCAGCAGCTTACAAGGGGACGAGCAGTACTTC
CASSLQGDEQYF
>TRBV5-1|TRBJ2-1|.|.
TGCGCCAGCAGCCCCCTCGCAGGGGCAATCTACAATGAGCAGTTCTTC
CASSPLAGAIYNEQFF
>TRBV5-6|TRBJ2-1|.|TRBD1
TGTGCCAGCAGCTTTGGACAGGGGACTGGCAATGAGCAGTTCTTC
CASSFGQGTGNEQFF
>TRBV6-5|TRBJ2-7|.|.
TGTGCCAGCAGTTACTCGGACACTTCCTACGAGCAGTACTTC
CASSYSDTSYEQYF
>TRBV6-4|TRBJ2-4|.|TRBD1
TGTGCCAGCGGATACAAACAGGGGCCCGAAAACATTCAGTACTTC
CASGYKQGPENIQYF
>TRBV11-2|TRBJ1-6|.|.
TGTGCCACCGGGGATTCACCCCTCCACTTT
CATGDSPLHF
>TRBV28|TRBJ2-7|.|TRBD1
TGTGCCAGCAGTCCCTACAGACAGGGCCCCGACGAGCAGTACTTC
CASSPYRQGPDEQYF
>TRBV27|TRBJ2-7|.|.
TGTGCCAGCAGGGGACTGGATGCCTACTCCTACGAGCAGTACTTC
CASRGLDAYSYEQYF
>TRBV19|TRBJ1-1|.|.
TGTGCCAGTAGTAACACAGGGCTTCGGGCTTTCTTT
CASSNTGLRAFF
>TRBV6-5|TRBJ1-2|.|.
TGTGCCAGCAGTTACTCGGGCAGGGTTAACTATGGCTACACCTTC
CASSYSGRVNYGYTF
>TRBV20-1|TRBJ2-1|.|.
TGCAGTGCTTCCCAGTACAATGAGCAGTTCTTC
CSASQYNEQFF
>TRBV27|TRBJ2-3|.|TRBD2
TGTGCCAGCGGCCCACTAGCGGGAGTTCTAACAGATACGCAGTATTTT
CASGPLAGVLTDTQYF
>TRBV10-3|TRBJ1-2|once|TRBD1
TGTGCCATCAGTGAGGGCCCCGGGACAGGGGCTTATGGCTACACCTTC
CAISEGPGTGAYGYTF
>TRBV7-3|TRBJ1-2|.|.
TGTGCCAGCAGCTTAACGCCTGGAGATGGCTACACCTTC
CASSLTPGDGYTF
>TRBV7-2|TRBJ2-7|.|.
TGTGCCAGCAGCTTACTAGCCTACGAGCAGTACTTC
CASSLLAYEQYF
>TRBV18|TRBJ1-1|.|.
TGTGCCAGCTCACCCTCCGGGGGCAGCGGGGTCGCTTTCTTT
CASSPSGGSGVAFF
>TRBV7-9|TRBJ1-6|.|TRBD1
TGTGCCAGCCTACCCCCGACAGGGTCGGGTTCACCCCTCCACTTT
CASLPPTGSGSPLHF